The rows below give T cell receptor beta chains drawn from one sample of a study of T cells after yellow fever vaccination. TCRdb reanalysed the 5' RACE reads using MiXCR and keeps one entry per CDR3 protein. The table records nearly 350,000 distinct CDR3 sequences, 8.1% of them present only once. Sequencing used PBMCs, obtained about 49 days after the first yellow fever vaccination. These TCRs come from a man between 18 and 29 years old who received the YFV17D yellow fever vaccine. Each CDR3 is given with its conserved first and last residue. Each record gives: V gene, clone size, J gene, D gene, CDR3 protein, CDR3 DNA. A D gene is named only where the DNA matches it firmly. Expanded clones are given a class, and other clones once, few, many or no size at all.

v_gene: TRBV7-2; abundance: few; j_gene: TRBJ1-1; d_gene: -; CDR3aa: CASSLVGGEQAFF; CDR3nt: TGTGCCAGCAGCCTAGTAGGGGGGGAGCAGGCTTTCTTT
v_gene: TRBV12-3/TRBV12-4; abundance: few; j_gene: TRBJ2-5; d_gene: -; CDR3aa: CASSEIRFRQAYQETQYF; CDR3nt: TGTGCCAGCAGTGAGATTAGGTTTAGGCAGGCGTACCAAGAGACCCAGTACTTC
v_gene: TRBV2; abundance: -; j_gene: TRBJ2-5; d_gene: -; CDR3aa: CASVPRRGGWRETQYF; CDR3nt: TGTGCCAGCGTCCCCAGGAGAGGGGGATGGCGAGAGACCCAGTACTTC
v_gene: TRBV19; abundance: few; j_gene: TRBJ1-5; d_gene: -; CDR3aa: CASSDSGARNQPQHF; CDR3nt: TGTGCCAGTAGTGATTCCGGGGCCCGCAATCAGCCCCAGCATTTT
v_gene: TRBV11-2; abundance: few; j_gene: TRBJ2-5; d_gene: -; CDR3aa: CASSLKGTPQETQYF; CDR3nt: TGTGCCAGCAGCTTAAAGGGGACACCCCAAGAGACCCAGTACTTC
v_gene: TRBV7-2; abundance: -; j_gene: TRBJ1-5; d_gene: TRBD1; CDR3aa: CASSFRGPYSNQPQHF; CDR3nt: TGTGCCAGCAGCTTTAGGGGGCCGTATAGCAATCAGCCCCAGCATTTT
v_gene: TRBV7-2; abundance: many; j_gene: TRBJ2-3; d_gene: -; CDR3aa: CASSLAAVADTQYF; CDR3nt: TGTGCCAGCAGCTTAGCTGCCGTGGCAGATACGCAGTATTTT
v_gene: TRBV7-3; abundance: few; j_gene: TRBJ2-3; d_gene: -; CDR3aa: CASSLQSSADTQYF; CDR3nt: TGTGCCAGCAGCTTGCAGTCTAGCGCAGATACGCAGTATTTT
v_gene: TRBV20-1; abundance: many; j_gene: TRBJ2-4; d_gene: -; CDR3aa: CSARDLPRNIQYF; CDR3nt: TGCAGTGCTAGAGATCTGCCGCGAAACATTCAGTACTTC
v_gene: TRBV6-2/TRBV6-3; abundance: -; j_gene: TRBJ2-6; d_gene: -; CDR3aa: CASSYSRRAGANVLTF; CDR3nt: TGTGCCAGCAGTTACTCTCGGCGGGCTGGGGCCAACGTCCTGACTTTC
v_gene: TRBV10-3; abundance: few; j_gene: TRBJ2-2; d_gene: -; CDR3aa: CAITPTRDGPGEELFF; CDR3nt: TGTGCCATCACTCCGACCCGGGACGGACCCGGAGAGGAGCTGTTTTTT
v_gene: TRBV6-5; abundance: few; j_gene: TRBJ1-1; d_gene: -; CDR3aa: CASSSLNRVGTEAFF; CDR3nt: TGTGCCAGCAGTTCCCTAAACAGGGTTGGGACTGAAGCTTTCTTT
v_gene: TRBV9; abundance: few; j_gene: TRBJ2-1; d_gene: -; CDR3aa: CASSVATGSSYNEQFF; CDR3nt: TGTGCCAGCAGCGTAGCTACGGGGAGCTCCTACAATGAGCAGTTCTTC
v_gene: TRBV19; abundance: -; j_gene: TRBJ2-2; d_gene: -; CDR3aa: CASSMGEAGELFF; CDR3nt: TGTGCCAGTAGTATGGGAGAGGCCGGGGAGCTGTTTTTT
v_gene: TRBV15; abundance: few; j_gene: TRBJ2-7; d_gene: TRBD1; CDR3aa: CATSSRQGSSYEQYF; CDR3nt: TGTGCCACCAGCAGCCGACAGGGTAGCTCCTACGAGCAGTACTTC
v_gene: TRBV12-3/TRBV12-4; abundance: few; j_gene: TRBJ1-1; d_gene: -; CDR3aa: CASSFKPSGTEAFF; CDR3nt: TGTGCCAGCAGTTTCAAACCGTCGGGCACTGAAGCTTTCTTT
v_gene: TRBV18; abundance: few; j_gene: TRBJ1-2; d_gene: -; CDR3aa: CASSSQTNYGYTF; CDR3nt: TGTGCCAGCTCATCGCAGACTAACTATGGCTACACCTTC
v_gene: TRBV5-1; abundance: many; j_gene: TRBJ2-2; d_gene: -; CDR3aa: CASSTYNPGELFF; CDR3nt: TGCGCCAGCAGCACTTACAATCCCGGGGAGCTGTTTTTT
v_gene: TRBV11-2; abundance: -; j_gene: TRBJ1-4; d_gene: -; CDR3aa: CASSLGERRNEGLFF; CDR3nt: TGTGCCAGCAGCTTAGGGGAGAGAAGAAATGAAGGACTGTTTTTT
v_gene: TRBV3-1; abundance: -; j_gene: TRBJ2-1; d_gene: TRBD2; CDR3aa: CASSHLSGLAGGEQFF; CDR3nt: TGTGCCAGCAGCCACCTTTCGGGACTAGCGGGTGGAGAGCAGTTCTTC
v_gene: TRBV20-1; abundance: few; j_gene: TRBJ1-1; d_gene: -; CDR3aa: CSARDRVGAGYTEAFF; CDR3nt: TGCAGTGCTAGAGACAGGGTCGGGGCCGGATACACTGAAGCTTTCTTT
v_gene: TRBV3-1; abundance: -; j_gene: TRBJ2-2; d_gene: -; CDR3aa: CASSQASTGIGELFF; CDR3nt: TGTGCCAGCAGCCAAGCTTCAACAGGGATCGGGGAGCTGTTTTTT
v_gene: TRBV5-1; abundance: few; j_gene: TRBJ2-3; d_gene: TRBD2; CDR3aa: CASSYGAGADTQYF; CDR3nt: TGCGCCAGCAGCTACGGGGCGGGGGCAGATACGCAGTATTTT
v_gene: TRBV7-2; abundance: few; j_gene: TRBJ1-3; d_gene: -; CDR3aa: CASRLADGAGNTIYF; CDR3nt: TGTGCCAGCAGACTGGCAGACGGAGCTGGAAACACCATATATTTT
v_gene: TRBV7-8; abundance: few; j_gene: TRBJ2-1; d_gene: -; CDR3aa: CASWDKEDRYNEQFF; CDR3nt: TGTGCCAGCTGGGACAAAGAGGACAGATACAATGAGCAGTTCTTC
v_gene: TRBV7-2; abundance: -; j_gene: TRBJ2-1; d_gene: -; CDR3aa: CASLSMRGNEQFF; CDR3nt: TGTGCCAGCTTAAGTATGCGAGGCAATGAGCAGTTCTTC
v_gene: TRBV12-3/TRBV12-4; abundance: -; j_gene: TRBJ1-6; d_gene: -; CDR3aa: CASMEGYSYNSPLHF; CDR3nt: TGTGCCAGCATGGAAGGTTACTCCTATAATTCACCCCTCCACTTT
v_gene: TRBV13; abundance: few; j_gene: TRBJ1-6; d_gene: -; CDR3aa: CASSWSSYNSPLHF; CDR3nt: TGTGCCAGCAGCTGGAGCTCCTATAATTCACCCCTCCACTTT
v_gene: TRBV7-9; abundance: -; j_gene: TRBJ1-1; d_gene: TRBD1; CDR3aa: CASSPGQGIDTEAFF; CDR3nt: TGTGCCAGCAGCCCGGGACAGGGAATTGACACTGAAGCTTTCTTT
v_gene: TRBV27; abundance: -; j_gene: TRBJ2-2; d_gene: -; CDR3aa: CASSFSKNTGELFF; CDR3nt: TGTGCCAGCAGTTTCTCGAAGAACACCGGGGAGCTGTTTTTT
v_gene: TRBV4-1; abundance: -; j_gene: TRBJ2-1; d_gene: TRBD2; CDR3aa: CASSARLAGGPNEQFF; CDR3nt: TGCGCCAGCAGCGCCCGACTAGCGGGGGGGCCCAATGAGCAGTTCTTC
v_gene: TRBV7-9; abundance: -; j_gene: TRBJ1-6; d_gene: -; CDR3aa: CASSPEGGGTPLHF; CDR3nt: TGTGCCAGCAGCCCCGAGGGGGGAGGAACACCCCTCCACTTT
v_gene: TRBV7-2; abundance: -; j_gene: TRBJ2-5; d_gene: TRBD2; CDR3aa: CASSLGAAGGSETQYF; CDR3nt: TGTGCCAGCAGCTTAGGGGCAGCGGGGGGCTCCGAGACCCAGTACTTC
v_gene: TRBV28; abundance: few; j_gene: TRBJ1-2; d_gene: -; CDR3aa: CASSSLLERSYGYTF; CDR3nt: TGTGCCAGCAGTTCCCTCCTCGAAAGGTCCTATGGCTACACCTTC
v_gene: TRBV7-2; abundance: -; j_gene: TRBJ2-3; d_gene: -; CDR3aa: CASSYFTDTQYF; CDR3nt: TGTGCCAGCAGCTACTTCACAGATACGCAGTATTTT
v_gene: TRBV11-2; abundance: few; j_gene: TRBJ2-7; d_gene: -; CDR3aa: CASRNSPEQYF; CDR3nt: TGTGCCAGCAGGAATTCCCCCGAGCAGTACTTC
v_gene: TRBV6-1; abundance: -; j_gene: TRBJ1-2; d_gene: -; CDR3aa: CASSEVSGGYTF; CDR3nt: TGTGCCAGCAGTGAAGTTAGTGGTGGCTACACCTTC
v_gene: TRBV5-1; abundance: many; j_gene: TRBJ1-1; d_gene: -; CDR3aa: CASRSRRDTEAFF; CDR3nt: TGCGCCAGCAGAAGCAGGAGGGACACTGAAGCTTTCTTT
v_gene: TRBV6-5; abundance: -; j_gene: TRBJ2-5; d_gene: -; CDR3aa: CASSYMTRVGFPETQYF; CDR3nt: TGTGCCAGCAGTTACATGACCCGGGTTGGATTTCCAGAGACCCAGTACTTC
v_gene: TRBV5-6; abundance: -; j_gene: TRBJ2-5; d_gene: -; CDR3aa: CASSTVPGETQYF; CDR3nt: TGTGCCAGCTCGACTGTACCAGGGGAGACCCAGTACTTC
v_gene: TRBV10-3; abundance: few; j_gene: TRBJ1-2; d_gene: -; CDR3aa: CAISELGGEEGYTF; CDR3nt: TGTGCCATCAGTGAGCTCGGGGGAGAGGAGGGCTACACCTTC
v_gene: TRBV5-1; abundance: -; j_gene: TRBJ2-5; d_gene: TRBD2; CDR3aa: CASRQRGLAELQETQYF; CDR3nt: TGCGCCAGCCGCCAAAGGGGACTAGCGGAACTGCAAGAGACCCAGTACTTC
v_gene: TRBV20-1; abundance: -; j_gene: TRBJ2-1; d_gene: -; CDR3aa: CSARSRNEQFF; CDR3nt: TGCAGTGCTAGGTCCAGAAATGAGCAGTTCTTC
v_gene: TRBV6-4; abundance: few; j_gene: TRBJ1-1; d_gene: -; CDR3aa: CASSLGGRGSEAFF; CDR3nt: TGTGCCAGCAGTCTGGGCGGGCGGGGGTCTGAAGCTTTCTTT
v_gene: TRBV4-1; abundance: few; j_gene: TRBJ1-1; d_gene: -; CDR3aa: CASSPPLANTEAFF; CDR3nt: TGCGCCAGCAGCCCCCCCCTGGCGAACACTGAAGCTTTCTTT
v_gene: TRBV10-3; abundance: few; j_gene: TRBJ2-1; d_gene: TRBD2; CDR3aa: CAIESSGGEKFF; CDR3nt: TGTGCCATCGAGTCTAGCGGGGGTGAGAAGTTCTTC
v_gene: TRBV12-3/TRBV12-4; abundance: few; j_gene: TRBJ1-4; d_gene: -; CDR3aa: CASSLADIGKLFF; CDR3nt: TGTGCCAGCAGTTTAGCGGACATTGGAAAACTGTTTTTT